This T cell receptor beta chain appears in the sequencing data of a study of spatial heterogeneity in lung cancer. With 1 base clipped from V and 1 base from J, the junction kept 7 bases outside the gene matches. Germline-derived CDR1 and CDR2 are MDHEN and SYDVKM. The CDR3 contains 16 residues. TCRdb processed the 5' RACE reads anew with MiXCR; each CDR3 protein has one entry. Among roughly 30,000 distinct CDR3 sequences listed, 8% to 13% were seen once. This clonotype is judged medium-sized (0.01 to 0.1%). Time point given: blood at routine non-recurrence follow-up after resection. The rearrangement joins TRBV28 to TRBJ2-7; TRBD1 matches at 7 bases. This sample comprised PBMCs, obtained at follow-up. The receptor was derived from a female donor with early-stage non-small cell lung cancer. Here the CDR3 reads CASSLYRDSYSYEQYF. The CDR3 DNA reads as TGTGCCAGCAGTTTATACCGGGACAGCTATTCCTACGAGCAGTACTTC. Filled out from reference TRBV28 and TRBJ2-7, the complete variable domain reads DVKVTQSSRYLVKRTGEKVFLECVQDMDHENMFWYRQDPGLGLRLIYFSYDVKMKEKGDIPEGYSVSREKKERFSLILESASTNQTSMYLCASSLYRDSYSYEQYFGPGTRLTVT.